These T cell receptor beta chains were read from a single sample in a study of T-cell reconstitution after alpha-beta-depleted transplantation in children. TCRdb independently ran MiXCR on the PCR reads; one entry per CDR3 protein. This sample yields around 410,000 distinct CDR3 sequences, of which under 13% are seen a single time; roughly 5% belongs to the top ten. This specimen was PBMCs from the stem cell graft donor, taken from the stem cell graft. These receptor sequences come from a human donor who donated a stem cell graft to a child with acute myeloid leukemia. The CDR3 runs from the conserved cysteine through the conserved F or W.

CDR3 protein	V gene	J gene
CATSDRTSGGPDTQYF	TRBV24-1	TRBJ2-3
CSAGDRGKQETQYF	TRBV29-1	TRBJ2-5
CASSFGTESNQPQHF	TRBV5-4	TRBJ1-5
CAWSPGTGKSGANVLTF	TRBV30	TRBJ2-6
CSASDRVREQYF	TRBV20-1	TRBJ2-7
CASSFGEIRGYTF	TRBV12-3/TRBV12-4	TRBJ1-2
CASSDAGSSNQPQHF	TRBV6-1	TRBJ1-5
CASTVAGGSYEQYF	TRBV7-2	TRBJ2-7
CSAWTGGSGELFF	TRBV29-1	TRBJ2-2
CASSQTSPSYEQYF	TRBV7-9	TRBJ2-7
CATGSGLAGADTQYF	TRBV5-1	TRBJ2-3
CASTPRQNSPLHF	TRBV28	TRBJ1-6
CASSLVLSSGAGTDTQYF	TRBV7-8	TRBJ2-3
CATSRVGTREETQYF	TRBV15	TRBJ2-5
CASLTSAGGSGYTF	TRBV19	TRBJ1-2
CASSPGGQGDTEAFF	TRBV12-3/TRBV12-4	TRBJ1-1
CASSLILAGGRRSGELFF	TRBV11-2	TRBJ2-2
CASTTDTNTEAFF	TRBV12-3/TRBV12-4	TRBJ1-1
CCARSGGWLAEDNEQFF	TRBV20-1	TRBJ2-1
CASSPPSGAEQYF	TRBV18	TRBJ2-7
CASSLGGSGLAFF	TRBV7-2	TRBJ1-1
CASSIERRAGANVLTF	TRBV19	TRBJ2-6
CASTRQGWNTGELFF	TRBV2	TRBJ2-2
CASSEGTGELFF	TRBV25-1	TRBJ2-2
CASSLGQDRETQYF	TRBV7-9	TRBJ2-5
CASSDGRYSNQPQHF	TRBV6-1	TRBJ1-5
CASSQDPGTEYGYTF	TRBV4-1	TRBJ1-2
CASSQDGDHSGANVLTF	TRBV4-3	TRBJ2-6